The 9 T cell receptor beta chains listed next were all sequenced from one sample in a study of blood T cell repertoires in COVID-19. Some clones are missing from TCRdb's copy, which holds only in-frame ones; the method was immunoSEQ multiplex PCR. The data show 65,000 to 100,000 clones, with around 90% seen just once and around 5% held by the top ten. Sequencing input: peripheral blood. Source of these receptors: a woman older than 75 with acute or convalescent COVID-19.

The V call is TRBV5-1, the J call TRBJ1-5; a weak D match, TRBD1 (6 bases). Trimming removed 0 bases from V and 6 bases from J, with 16 bases in between. Germline CDR1 is SGHRS and CDR2 is YFSETQ. The CDR3 spans 16 residues. CDR3 nucleotides: TGCGCCAGCAGCTTGGAACCGGCAGGGGAGGGTCAGCCCCAGCATTTT. Translation gives CASSLEPAGEGQPQHF.

The CDR3 DNA follows: TGTGCCAGCAGCGCCCTAGCGGGAGAACCCTACGAGCAGTACTTC. Amino acid sequence: CASSALAGEPYEQYF. The rearrangement uses TRBV3-1 (or the pseudogene TRBV3-2) and TRBJ2-7, with 10 bases lining up with TRBD2. J lost 2 bases, V lost 5 bases, and 6 bases had no gene match. Germline V CDR1 and CDR2: LGHDT, YNNKEL (reference sequence). The CDR3 consists of 15 residues.

The table lists this clone with a few counts. The chain recombines TRBV5-5 with TRBJ2-1; 8 nucleotides match TRBD2. V was pared by 3 bases and J by 7 bases, with 12 bases of the junction left unmatched. This CDR3 is 16 amino acids long. Looked up from germline, CDR1 is SGHKS and CDR2 is YYEKEE (reference sequence). The CDR3 coding sequence is TGTGCCAGCAGCTCTCAGACTAGCGTGATGATAAATGAGCAGTTCTTC. It is translated as CASSSQTSVMINEQFF.

The chain joins TRBV5-4 to TRBJ1-1, with 7 bases aligning to TRBD1. In germline, CDR1 is SGHNT, CDR2 YYREEE (reference sequence). With V trimmed by 7 bases and J by 1 base, 10 bases remained unmatched. CDR3 size: 15 residues. CDR3 loop: CASLPGTAQNTEAFF. In DNA form, the CDR3 reads TGTGCCAGCCTCCCGGGGACAGCCCAGAACACTGAAGCTTTCTTT.

The chain recombines TRBV28 with TRBJ2-2, with 7 bases that match TRBD1. With V trimmed by 6 bases and J by 7 bases, 5 bases remained unmatched. CDR1 and CDR2 (germline): MDHEN, SYDVKM. CDR3 length: 13 residues. The CDR3 DNA sequence: TGTGCCAGCAGCCTAAGACAGGGCGGGGAGCTGTTTTTT. Translation gives CASSLRQGGELFF. Together with reference TRBV28 and TRBJ2-2, the CDR3 gives the full variable domain: DVKVTQSSRYLVKRTGEKVFLECVQDMDHENMFWYRQDPGLGLRLIYFSYDVKMKEKGDIPEGYSVSREKKERFSLILESASTNQTSMYLCASSLRQGGELFFGEGSRLTVL.

The V gene is TRBV13, the J gene TRBJ2-1, with a weak D call TRBD1 (5 bases). This CDR3 comprises 16 residues. V was shortened by 3 bases and J by 5 bases, with 17 bases between the two germline ends. Looked up from germline, CDR1 is PRHDT and CDR2 is FYEKMQ (reference sequence). The CDR3 bases are TGTGCCAGCAGCTTTCCAGGGTCCTTTTTCGACAATGAGCAGTTCTTC. This codes for CASSFPGSFFDNEQFF.

The count of this clone is one. The rearrangement joins TRBV5-8 to TRBJ2-7; TRBD1 might be the D (5 bases). The V and J ends lost 4 bases and 3 bases respectively, with 11 bases between them. CDR1 and CDR2 (germline): SGHTS, YDEGEE. The CDR3 consists of 13 residues. The CDR3 DNA reads TGTGCCAGCAGCCCGGACACTTACTACGAGCAGTACTTC. Protein product: CASSPDTYYEQYF.

To note about this clone: The sample holds other DNA sequences that translate to the same CDR3. The gene calls are TRBV25-1 and TRBJ2-2; the D gene is possibly TRBD1 (6 bases). The CDR3 runs to 13 residues. V was cut by 7 bases and J by 5 bases, with 11 bases left in between. The V gene's germline CDR1 is MGHDK and CDR2 SYGVNS. The CDR3 region is CASTDTGTGELFF. The CDR3 DNA reads as TGTGCCAGCACCGACACAGGGACCGGGGAGCTGTTTTTT.

CDR3 sequence (DNA): TGTGCCAGCAGCAGGCTCGAGCGCTACGAGCAGTACTTC. It translates to CASSRLERYEQYF. This chain links TRBV7-9 with TRBJ2-7; the D is unclear. The germline V and J ends were trimmed by 5 bases and 3 bases, with 11 bases remaining between them. Germline V gene lookup returns CDR1 SEHNR and CDR2 FQNEAQ (reference sequence). The CDR3 consists of 13 residues.